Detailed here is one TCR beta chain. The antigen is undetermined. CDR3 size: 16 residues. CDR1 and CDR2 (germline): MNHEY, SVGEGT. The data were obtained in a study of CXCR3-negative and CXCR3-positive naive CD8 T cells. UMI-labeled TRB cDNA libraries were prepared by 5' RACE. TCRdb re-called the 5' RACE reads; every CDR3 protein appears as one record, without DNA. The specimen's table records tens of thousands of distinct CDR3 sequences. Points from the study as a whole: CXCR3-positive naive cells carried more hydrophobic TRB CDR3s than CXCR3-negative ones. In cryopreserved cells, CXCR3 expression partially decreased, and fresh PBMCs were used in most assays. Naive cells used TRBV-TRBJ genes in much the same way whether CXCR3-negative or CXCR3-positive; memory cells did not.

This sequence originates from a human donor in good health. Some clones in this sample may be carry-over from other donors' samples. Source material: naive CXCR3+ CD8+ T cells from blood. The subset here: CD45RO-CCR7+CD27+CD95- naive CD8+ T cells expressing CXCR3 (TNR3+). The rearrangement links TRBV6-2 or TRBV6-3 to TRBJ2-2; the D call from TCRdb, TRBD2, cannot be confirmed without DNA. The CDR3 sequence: CASSYSGLDRTGELFF.